The source of this T cell receptor beta chain is a study of T cell repertoires in MIS-A myocarditis. Libraries were prepared by immunoSEQ multiplex PCR; TCRdb keeps only in-frame clonotypes and omits some of them. The data contain thousands of clones, around 73% of them singletons. Trimming cost V 2 bases and J 8 bases, with 10 bases left between them. The CDR3 sequence is 13 residues long. The germline V gene has CDR1 MNHEY and CDR2 SVGEGT. The sample taken for sequencing was right inferior lung lobe tissue obtained at autopsy. This clonotype was sampled from a man aged 18 to 35 with fulminant myocarditis from multisystem inflammatory syndrome in adults (MIS-A) after COVID-19. The J gene is TRBJ2-1, the V gene TRBV6-2 or TRBV6-3, with D unclear. The CDR3: CASSYNSHHEQFF. CDR3 nucleotides: TGTGCCAGCAGTTACAACAGTCACCATGAGCAGTTCTTC.